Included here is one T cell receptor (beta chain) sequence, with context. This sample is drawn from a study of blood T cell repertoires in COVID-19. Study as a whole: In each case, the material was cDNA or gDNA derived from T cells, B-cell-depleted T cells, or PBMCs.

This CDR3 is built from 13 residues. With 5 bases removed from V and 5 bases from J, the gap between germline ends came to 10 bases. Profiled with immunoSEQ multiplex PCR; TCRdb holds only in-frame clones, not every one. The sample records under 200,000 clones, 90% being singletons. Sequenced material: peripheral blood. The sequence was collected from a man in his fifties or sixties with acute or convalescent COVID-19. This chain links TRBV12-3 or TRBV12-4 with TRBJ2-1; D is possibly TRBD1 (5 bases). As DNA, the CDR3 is TGTGCCAGCAGTCCCGACAGAGACAATGAGCAGTTCTTC. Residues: CASSPDRDNEQFF.